This T cell receptor (beta chain) was identified during a study of T cells in Graves' hyperthyroidism and ophthalmopathy. Researchers amplified the TCR beta CDR3 regions from RNA transcripts. In the first-round RT-PCR of the TCR CDR3, the HTBI primer set was used. In TCRdb, the multiplex PCR reads were re-called with MiXCR into one record per CDR3 protein. The repertoire holds approximately 400,000 distinct CDR3 sequences, with approximately 15% as singletons. Hyperthyroidism, newly diagnosed and lasting under 2 months, affected patients aged 18 to 65. CDR1 MNHNS and CDR2 SASEGT come from the germline V gene. The CDR3 is 14 amino acids. The ends lost 0 bases at V and 4 bases at J; junction bases unmatched: 1.

V gene TRBV6-1 combines with J gene TRBJ2-3; 7 bases agree with TRBD1. Sequenced sample: blood. The receptor's source is a woman under 30 with Graves' hyperthyroidism that later progressed to Graves' ophthalmopathy. CDR3 in DNA: TGTGCCAGCAGTGAAGCTCAGGGGGCAGATACGCAGTATTTT. It codes for CASSEAQGADTQYF.